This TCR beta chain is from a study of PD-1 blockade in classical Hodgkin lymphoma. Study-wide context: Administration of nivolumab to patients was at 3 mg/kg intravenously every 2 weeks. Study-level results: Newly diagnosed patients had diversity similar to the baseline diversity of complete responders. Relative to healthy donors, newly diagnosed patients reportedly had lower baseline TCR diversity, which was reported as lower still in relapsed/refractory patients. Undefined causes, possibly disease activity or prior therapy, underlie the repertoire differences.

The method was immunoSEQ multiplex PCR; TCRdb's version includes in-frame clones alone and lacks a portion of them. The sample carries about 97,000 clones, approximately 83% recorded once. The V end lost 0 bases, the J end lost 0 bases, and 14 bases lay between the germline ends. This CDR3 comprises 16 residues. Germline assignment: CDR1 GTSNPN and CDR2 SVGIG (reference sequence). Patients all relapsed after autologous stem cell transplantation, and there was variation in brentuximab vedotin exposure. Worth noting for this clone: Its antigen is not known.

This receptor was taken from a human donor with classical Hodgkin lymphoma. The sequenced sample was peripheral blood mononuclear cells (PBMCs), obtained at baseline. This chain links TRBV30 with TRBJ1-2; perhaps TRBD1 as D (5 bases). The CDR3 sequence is CAWSVPGRASNYGYTF. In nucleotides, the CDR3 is TGTGCCTGGAGTGTACCCGGCAGGGCCTCTAACTATGGCTACACCTTC.